This T cell receptor beta chain was captured in a study of follicular helper T cells after annual influenza vaccination. The germline V gene encodes CDR1 SGHNT and CDR2 YENEEA. V was shortened by 4 bases and J by 4 bases, with 7 bases between the two germline ends. This CDR3 comprises 12 residues. Repertoires were generated with immunoSEQ multiplex PCR, while TCRdb's copy carries only in-frame clones and drops some. The table records 10,000 to 15,000 clones, around 82% of them present only once. Noted time point: 2014-2015 season, pre-vaccination. The TCR sequence derives from an adult who received the influenza vaccine. The rearrangement links TRBV11-3 to TRBJ1-2; a weak D match, TRBD1 (5 bases). Sequencing was performed on CXCR5- memory CD4+ T cells sorted from blood, taken on the day of influenza vaccination. The CDR3 nucleotides are TGTGCCAGCAGCTCCGACAGCTATGGCTACACCTTC. Translated, it gives CASSSDSYGYTF.